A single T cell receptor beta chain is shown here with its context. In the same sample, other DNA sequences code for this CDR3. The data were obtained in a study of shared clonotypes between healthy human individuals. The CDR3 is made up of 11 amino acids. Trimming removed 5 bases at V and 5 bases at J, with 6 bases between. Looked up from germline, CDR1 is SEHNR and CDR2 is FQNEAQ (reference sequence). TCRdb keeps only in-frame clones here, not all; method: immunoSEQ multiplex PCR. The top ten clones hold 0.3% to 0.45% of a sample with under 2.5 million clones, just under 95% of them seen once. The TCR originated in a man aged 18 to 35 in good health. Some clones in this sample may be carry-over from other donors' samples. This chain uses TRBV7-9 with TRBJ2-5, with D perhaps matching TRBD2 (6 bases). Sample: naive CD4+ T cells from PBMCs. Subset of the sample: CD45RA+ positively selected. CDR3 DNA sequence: TGTGCCAGCAGCGCGGGGGAGACCCAGTACTTC. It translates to CASSAGETQYF.